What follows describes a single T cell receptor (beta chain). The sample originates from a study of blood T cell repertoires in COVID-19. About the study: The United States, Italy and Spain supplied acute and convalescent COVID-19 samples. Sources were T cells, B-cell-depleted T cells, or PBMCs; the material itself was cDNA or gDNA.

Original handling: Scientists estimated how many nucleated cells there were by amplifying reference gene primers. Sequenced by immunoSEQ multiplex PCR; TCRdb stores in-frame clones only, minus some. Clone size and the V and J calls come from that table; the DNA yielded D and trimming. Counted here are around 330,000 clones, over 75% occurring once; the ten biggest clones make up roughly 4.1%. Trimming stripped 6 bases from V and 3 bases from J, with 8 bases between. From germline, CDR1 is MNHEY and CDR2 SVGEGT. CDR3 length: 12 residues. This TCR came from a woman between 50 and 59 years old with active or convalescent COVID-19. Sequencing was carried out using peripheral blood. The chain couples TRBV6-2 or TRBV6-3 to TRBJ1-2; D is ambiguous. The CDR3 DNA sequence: TGTGCCAGCAGCCTCTTTCACTATGGCTACACCTTC. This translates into CASSLFHYGYTF.